A single sample is the source of the 24 T cell receptor beta chains below, sequenced in a study of human T cells and chemical hapten exposure. TCRdb re-derived calls from the RACE reads in MiXCR, one entry per CDR3 protein. The sample lists 80,000 to 100,000 distinct CDR3 sequences; 10% to 14% were seen once. Time point noted: patch test 3, about 24 weeks after DPC sensitization. Treatment of the sample: therapeutic diphenylcyclopropenone sensitization with weekly scalp DPC. The sample was whole blood, taken in connection with sensitization to the hapten diphenylcyclopropenone (DPC). Receptors originate from a woman aged 50 to 60 with alopecia areata. Some clones in this sample may be carry-over from other donors' samples.

This clonotype was seen ten or more times. The chain uses TRBV7-9 and TRBJ1-2; 7 bases are a match to TRBD1. Germline V gene data show CDR1 as SEHNR and CDR2 as FQNEAQ (reference sequence). The V segment lost 4 bases and the J segment 6 bases; nucleotides outside the gene matches: 2. The CDR3 is 12 amino acids. CDR3 in amino acids: CASSWDRHGYTF. The CDR3, as DNA: TGTGCCAGCAGCTGGGACAGACATGGCTACACCTTC.

This CDR3 is CSVEDQLAGSYEQYF. CDR3 DNA: TGCAGCGTTGAAGATCAACTAGCGGGCTCCTACGAGCAGTACTTC. The rearrangement links TRBV29-1 to TRBJ2-7; 9 nucleotides match TRBD2. J was trimmed by 0 bases and V by 0 bases; bases with no gene match: 3. The CDR3 extends over 15 amino acids. CDR1 is SQVTM, CDR2 ANQGSEA, per germline.

This chain joins TRBV2 and TRBJ1-4; weak D call: TRBD1 (6 bases). The germline V gene has CDR1 SNHLY and CDR2 FYNNEI. There are 14 residues in the CDR3. Trimming shortened V by 6 bases and J by 8 bases, and 16 bases separated the two germline ends. CDR3 bases: TGTGCCAGCAGGGCACAGGGTATTCGGGAAAAACTGTTTTTT. It specifies CASRAQGIREKLFF.

This clonotype was recorded only once. The chain uses TRBV6-2 or TRBV6-3 and TRBJ2-7; D may be TRBD2 (6 bases). There are 13 residues in the CDR3. Trimming pared 6 bases from V and 3 bases from J, leaving 12 bases between. CDR1 and CDR2 (germline): MNHEY, SVGEGT. CDR3 DNA sequence: TGTGCCAGCAGGGAGGGACTCCTCTACGAGCAGTACTTC. It translates to CASREGLLYEQYF.

This clonotype came up a few times. The chain employs TRBV29-1 and TRBJ2-7; no firm D call. The CDR3 runs to 14 residues. Germline V gives CDR1 SQVTM, CDR2 ANQGSEA. V was trimmed by 4 bases and J by 2 bases, leaving 15 bases between them. CDR3 protein: CSVAPRGGPYEQYF. In DNA form, the CDR3 reads TGCAGCGTTGCCCCCAGAGGTGGTCCCTACGAGCAGTACTTC.

This clonotype was counted a few times. This chain links TRBV3-1 with TRBJ2-1; 10 nucleotides match TRBD1. Germline V lookup: CDR1 LGHDT, CDR2 YNNKEL (reference sequence). The CDR3 totals 17 residues. V gave up 3 bases and J gave up 8 bases; unmatched junction bases: 13. CDR3 nucleotide sequence: TGTGCCAGCAGCCATGGGACAGGGGCCCGAATAGCCTATGAGCAGTTCTTC. It yields the protein CASSHGTGARIAYEQFF.

This clonotype was seen many times. The CDR3 nucleotides read TGTGCCACCAGTGATTCGCCCCGGGCCGCGGGCGAAAAACTGTTTTTT. Translation gives CATSDSPRAAGEKLFF. The rearrangement links TRBV24-1 to TRBJ1-4; the D is unclear. V lost 2 bases, J lost 8 bases, and 17 bases lay in between. CDR1 is KGHDR and CDR2 is SFDVKD in the germline V gene. There are 16 residues in the CDR3.

The V and J genes are TRBV20-1 and TRBJ2-7; the D gene could be TRBD1 or TRBD2 (5 bases each). Trimming removed 5 bases at V and 4 bases at J, with 15 bases between. CDR3 size: 13 residues. Looked up from germline, CDR1 is DFQATT and CDR2 is SNEGSKA (reference sequence). In DNA form, the CDR3 reads TGCAGTGCTGAGGGGTCCAATCTGTACGAGCAGTACTTC. Translation gives CSAEGSNLYEQYF.

The genes are TRBV9 and TRBJ2-7; perhaps TRBD2 as D (7 bases). V was clipped by 4 bases and J by 7 bases, with 21 bases between them. CDR1 is SGDLS and CDR2 is YYNGEE in the germline V gene. This CDR3 has 15 residues. In DNA, the CDR3 is TGTGCCAGCAGCCCGGGGGCTAGCGGCCCTCGGGAGCAGTACTTC. It specifies CASSPGASGPREQYF.

This clonotype was counted a few times. This chain connects TRBV7-9 to TRBJ2-1, with no clear D. This CDR3 spans 11 amino acids. V dropped 2 bases and J dropped 9 bases, with 5 bases sitting between them. The V gene's germline CDR1 is SEHNR and CDR2 FQNEAQ (reference sequence). CDR3 in DNA: TGTGCCAGCAGCTTACTTTTTGAGCAGTTCTTC. This encodes CASSLLFEQFF.

This chain links TRBV7-2 with TRBJ2-3; D is unresolved. V lost 4 bases, J lost 2 bases, and 7 bases lay in between. The CDR3 length is 13 residues. Per the germline V gene, CDR1 is SGHTA and CDR2 is FQGNSA. This CDR3 is CASSSPLTDTQYF. The CDR3 coding sequence is TGTGCCAGCAGCTCTCCTCTCACAGATACGCAGTATTTT.

This clonotype turned up a few times. V is TRBV29-1 and J is TRBJ2-5, with TRBD2 as a possible D gene (6 bases). Per the germline V gene, CDR1 is SQVTM and CDR2 is ANQGSEA. V lost 7 bases and J 1 base, leaving 16 bases between the germline ends. This CDR3 is built from 14 residues. CDR3 protein: CSALKAGSQETQYF. The CDR3 DNA reads TGCAGCGCCCTGAAGGCGGGGTCCCAAGAGACCCAGTACTTC. The variable domain in full, completed from reference TRBV29-1 and TRBJ2-5, reads SAVISQKPSRDICQRGTSLTIQCQVDSQVTMMFWYRQQPGQSLTLIATANQGSEATYESGFVIDKFPISRPNLTFSTLTVSNMSPEDSSIYLCSALKAGSQETQYFGPGTRLLVL.

This clonotype was recorded many times. The chain has TRBV7-6 and TRBJ2-1; no clear D gene. There are 11 residues in the CDR3. The ends were cut back, 5 bases at V and 5 bases at J, with 4 bases in the middle. CDR1 is SGHVS and CDR2 is FNYEAQ in the germline V gene. CDR3 DNA: TGTGCCAGCAGCGCGAACAATGAGCAGTTCTTC. It yields the protein CASSANNEQFF.

This clonotype has ten or more counts. The V gene is TRBV2, the J gene TRBJ1-5; D is possibly TRBD1 (5 bases). V lost 2 bases to trimming and J lost 2 bases, with 10 bases between them. CDR1 and CDR2 (germline): SNHLY, FYNNEI. CDR3 length: 15 amino acids. CDR3 residues: CASSERQGGNQPQHF. Written as DNA, the CDR3 is TGTGCCAGCAGTGAACGGCAGGGTGGCAATCAGCCCCAGCATTTT.

This clonotype was counted ten times or more. V gene TRBV7-6 combines with J gene TRBJ2-1, with 7 bases fitting TRBD1. Per the germline V gene, CDR1 is SGHVS and CDR2 is FNYEAQ. The CDR3 is 16 amino acids. V dropped 4 bases and J dropped 2; count of bases not matched to a gene: 8. The CDR3 region is CASSSNRGGTYNEQFF. As DNA, the CDR3 is TGTGCCAGCAGCTCGAACAGGGGTGGGACCTACAATGAGCAGTTCTTC.

This clonotype was picked up a small number of times. The chain recombines TRBV7-2 with TRBJ2-3; 7 positions agree with TRBD2. V shed 6 bases, J shed 4 bases, and the junction held 7 bases outside the gene matches. Germline lookup yields CDR1 SGHTA and CDR2 FQGNSA. CDR3 length: 14 residues. The CDR3, as DNA: TGTGCCAGCAGACGCGGGGCGGGAGCAGATACGCAGTATTTT. Its translation is CASRRGAGADTQYF.

Ten or more counts support this clonotype. The chain carries TRBV4-3 and TRBJ2-3; 9 nucleotides align to TRBD2. Germline V CDR1 and CDR2: LGHNA, YSLEER. This CDR3 spans 16 amino acids. V shed 1 base, J shed 3 bases, and the junction held 5 bases outside the gene matches. Written as DNA, the CDR3 is TGCGCCAGCAGCCAAGTAGCGGGAGCCGTAACAGATACGCAGTATTTT. It yields the protein CASSQVAGAVTDTQYF.

This clonotype has at least ten counts. The rearrangement joins TRBV18 to TRBJ1-3, with 12 bases matching TRBD1. J was trimmed by 4 bases and V by 0 bases; bases with no gene match: 4. CDR1 KGHSH and CDR2 LQKENI come from the germline V gene. The CDR3 is 17 residues long. The chain's CDR3 is CASSPPGTGGDGNTIYF. CDR3 DNA: TGTGCCAGCTCACCACCGGGGACAGGGGGCGACGGAAACACCATATATTTT.

This clonotype was counted only a few times. The chain uses TRBV11-3 and TRBJ2-1; D perhaps matches TRBD2 (6 bases). Germline V lookup: CDR1 SGHNT, CDR2 YENEEA. The CDR3 runs 14 residues. V lost 4 bases and J 7 bases, leaving 14 bases between the germline ends. This chain's CDR3 is CASSSGLAANEQFF. In DNA, the CDR3 is TGTGCCAGCAGCTCGGGACTCGCCGCGAATGAGCAGTTCTTC.

This chain connects TRBV5-1 to TRBJ2-7, with D possibly being TRBD2 (6 bases). Trimming removed 0 bases from V and 6 bases from J, with 10 bases in between. The CDR3 sequence is 13 residues long. Germline lookup yields CDR1 SGHRS and CDR2 YFSETQ. The CDR3 is CASSLDGGLEQYF. Here the CDR3 DNA reads TGCGCCAGCAGCTTGGACGGGGGTCTCGAGCAGTACTTC.

This clonotype was seen repeatedly, ten times or more. The chain couples TRBV30 to TRBJ1-5; D is unresolved. V was trimmed by 2 bases and J by 1 base, leaving 12 bases between them. The CDR3 runs 15 residues. Germline assignment: CDR1 GTSNPN and CDR2 SVGIG (reference sequence). The CDR3 DNA sequence: TGTGCCTGGAGTCTAACTGGGGTGAGCAATCAGCCCCAGCATTTT. Residues: CAWSLTGVSNQPQHF.

This clonotype was recorded many times. The chain recombines TRBV20-1 with TRBJ1-1; TRBD1 matches 9 bases. The CDR3 consists of 14 residues. Germline CDR1 is DFQATT and CDR2 is SNEGSKA (reference sequence). The V and J ends lost 6 bases and 1 base, in that order; junction bases with no gene match: 6. The CDR3 DNA follows: TGCAGTGCGTGGACAGGGGCGGGGAACACTGAAGCTTTCTTT. Protein sequence: CSAWTGAGNTEAFF.

The gene calls are TRBV19 and TRBJ2-2; the match to TRBD1 covers 9 bases. The germline CDR1 and CDR2 sequences are LNHDA and SQIVND (reference sequence). The CDR3 contains 19 residues. V lost 3 bases, J lost 2 bases, and 13 bases stayed unmatched. CDR3 coding DNA: TGTGCCAGTAGTATCAAGGGGACAGGGCTAGGACTCAACACCGGGGAGCTGTTTTTT. It codes for CASSIKGTGLGLNTGELFF.

This clonotype was seen a few times. The rearrangement joins TRBV3-1 to TRBJ1-3; the match to TRBD1 covers 7 bases. CDR1 is LGHDT and CDR2 is YNNKEL in the germline V gene (reference sequence). This CDR3 contains 15 residues. V gave up 0 bases and J gave up 4 bases; unmatched junction bases: 3. Here the CDR3 reads CASSQDIGGGNTIYF. The CDR3 nucleotides read TGTGCCAGCAGCCAAGATATAGGGGGCGGAAACACCATATATTTT.